This TCR beta chain was obtained from a study of vaccination effects on CD4 cells after COVID-19. This CDR3 region has 16 residues. CDR1 is SGHTA and CDR2 is FQGNSA in the germline V gene. The V end was cut by 4 bases, the J end by 2 bases, with 14 bases between. Here immunoSEQ multiplex PCR was the method, and the copy in TCRdb shows in-frame clones only, minus some. Of 35,000 to 40,000 clones detected, under 70% appear once; the ten largest clones hold 15%. Regarding the study as a whole: Marked clonal contraction of both clone types appeared late after vaccination.

Comments on this clone: What it binds is unknown.

Expansion of antigen-specific CD4+ T cells with viral peptide pools was carried out by the ViraFEST assay before sequencing. After more than 8 days in culture, the CD4+ T cells were isolated. The study found no prior SARS-CoV-2 infection in the vaccine recipients, who tested negative for nucleocapsid antibodies. The sequencing used CD4+ T cells from PBMCs cultured with HCoV-OC43 spike peptides, collected before COVID-19 vaccination. Noted subset: HCoV-OC43 spike overlapping peptide pool stimulation. The V and J genes are TRBV7-2 and TRBJ1-4, with a possible D match to TRBD1 (5 bases). This receptor was obtained from a human donor who received a COVID-19 vaccine. The DNA for the CDR3 is TGTGCCAGCAGCTACCGGATGGCAGGGACTAATGAAAAACTGTTTTTT. Residues: CASSYRMAGTNEKLFF.